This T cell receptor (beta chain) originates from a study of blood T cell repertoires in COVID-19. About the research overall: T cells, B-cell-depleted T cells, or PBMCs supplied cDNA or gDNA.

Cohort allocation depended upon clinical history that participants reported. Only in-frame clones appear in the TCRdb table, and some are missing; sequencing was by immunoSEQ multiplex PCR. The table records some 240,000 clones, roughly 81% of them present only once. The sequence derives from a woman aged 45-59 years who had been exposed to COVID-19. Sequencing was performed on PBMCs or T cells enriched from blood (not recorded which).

The CDR3 region has the DNA TGTGCCAGTAGTACCGTCCGGGACAGCCAAGAGACCCAGTACTTC. Its translation is CASSTVRDSQETQYF. V and J are TRBV19 and TRBJ2-5; TRBD1 matches at 7 bases. The trim removed 4 bases at V and 1 base at J, leaving 6 bases unmatched. The CDR3 consists of 15 residues. In germline, CDR1 is LNHDA, CDR2 SQIVND (reference sequence).